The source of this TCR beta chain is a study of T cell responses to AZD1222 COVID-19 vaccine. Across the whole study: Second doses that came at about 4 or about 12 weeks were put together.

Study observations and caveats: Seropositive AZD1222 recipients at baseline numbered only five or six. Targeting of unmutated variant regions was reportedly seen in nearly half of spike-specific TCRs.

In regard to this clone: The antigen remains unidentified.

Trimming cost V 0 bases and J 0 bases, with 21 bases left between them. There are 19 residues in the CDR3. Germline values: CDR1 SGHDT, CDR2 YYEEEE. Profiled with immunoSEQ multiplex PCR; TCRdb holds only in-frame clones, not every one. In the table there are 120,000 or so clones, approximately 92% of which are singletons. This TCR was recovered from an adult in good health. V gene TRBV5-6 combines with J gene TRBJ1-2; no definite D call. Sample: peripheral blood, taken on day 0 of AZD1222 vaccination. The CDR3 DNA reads TGTGCCAGCAGCTTGGTTGGCACGGCCCGACCCATAGCTAACTATGGCTACACCTTC. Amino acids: CASSLVGTARPIANYGYTF.